This TCR beta chain came from a study of OX40 agonist ivuxolimab in advanced cancers. Whole-study context: The mean age was approximately 60 years, ranging from about 20 to 85, with roughly four fifths of participants male. Whole-study results and caveats: Nonresponders, in some cases, also had low normalized T-cell clonal expansion.

CDR3 length equals 14 residues. Germline V gives CDR1 SEHNR, CDR2 FQNEAQ (reference sequence). V trimming: 9 bases; J trimming: 7 bases; junction bases outside the gene matches: 7. With respect to this clone: Its target is unknown.

Some clones are missing from TCRdb's copy, which holds only in-frame ones; the method was immunoSEQ multiplex PCR. In the table there are approximately 91,000 clones, around nine tenths of which are singletons. The rearrangement uses TRBV7-9 and TRBJ2-2; the match to TRBD1 covers 11 bases. The sample here was CD4+ or CD8+ T cells sorted from blood, taken in a trial of the OX40 agonist ivuxolimab. This TCR derives from an adult with an advanced solid tumor such as melanoma, head and neck, liver or kidney cancer. CDR3 region: CASFGQGANGELFF. As DNA, the CDR3 is TGTGCCAGTTTTGGACAGGGGGCTAACGGGGAGCTGTTTTTT.